This TCR beta chain was recorded in a study of T cell responses to AZD1222 COVID-19 vaccine. Study outcomes and limitations: Donors were mostly white British, more females; clonal diversity possibly underestimated. Along spike, vaccine-associated CD4 TCRs were found throughout, with dominance at 160-218 and 743-854.

TCRdb's table, derived via immunoSEQ multiplex PCR, lists solely in-frame clones and lacks some. The repertoire has 75,000 or so clones, 85% to 95% of them found once; the top ten carry more than 25%. The CDR3 totals 15 residues. Trimming took 5 bases from V and 7 from J, leaving 20 bases between them. The germline V gene has CDR1 MDHEN and CDR2 SYDVKM. About this clone: The antigen is undetermined.

The sequence derives from an adult who received the AZD1222 COVID-19 vaccine. The specimen was peripheral blood, collected 28 days after the second AZD1222 dose. The J gene is TRBJ1-2, the V gene TRBV28; no clear D gene. The CDR3 DNA reads TGTGCCAGCAGTCCTCGGACCCCTCTCTCGGGTGGCTACACCTTC. Translating it yields CASSPRTPLSGGYTF.